This T cell receptor (beta chain) was retrieved from a study of Ad26.COV2.S vaccination and SARS-CoV-2 variants (dated by TCRdb to the early 2020s). For context, the study as a whole: TCRbeta repertoire sequencing was used to assess the specificity and breadth of SARS-CoV-2-reactive T cell receptors after Ad26.COV2.S vaccination. A total of 32 samples were included in the TCR-sequenced set, comprising around 19 Ad26.COV2.S vaccine recipients, 5 placebo recipients and 8 SARS-CoV-2 convalescent individuals.

Its CDR3 holds 15 amino acids, cysteine through phenylalanine. The only DNA kept is the CDR3, 45 bases in frame from the first base. The germline V gene yields SGDLS for CDR1 and YYNGEE for CDR2. The trim is 0 bases for V and 0 bases for J, with a gap of 9 bases between the germline ends. Summary of the overall study and its limitations: After vaccination, substantial breadth of spike-specific CD8+ and CD4+ T cell responses was reported. According to the authors, total T cell responses may have been underestimated by the TCR breadth and depth analyses. Higher spike-specific TCR breadth was observed in Ad26.COV2.S recipients than in placebo recipients (P = 0.0014). Non-spike TCR breadth was comparable between vaccine and placebo recipients, consistent with the vaccine containing only spike.

According to the study, the label for this sample's time point signals: individuals recovered from natural SARS-CoV-2 infection. The immunoSEQ Assay was the method used to sequence TCRbeta CDR3 regions. After extraction, genomic DNA underwent amplification by bias-controlled multiplex PCR, followed by high-throughput sequencing. The paper's processing steps were these. To quantify the absolute abundance of every unique TCRbeta CDR3 region, sequences were collapsed and filtered. T cell fraction was estimated by normalization of TCRbeta template counts to usable DNA, with usable DNA being measured through amplification of reference genes present in all nucleated cells. Repertoire TCRs were annotated as SARS-CoV-2-specific when V gene, CDR3 amino acid sequence and J gene were exactly matched to a known reactive TCR set. The reference SARS-CoV-2 TCR set was derived from MIRA and filtered for enrichment in COVID-19-positive ImmuneCODE repertoires, a step that removed public or cross-reactive TCRs. Using the MIRA antigens, annotated TCRs were further analysed by specific ORF or by position within an ORF. Depth was the summed frequency of annotated unique rearrangements, while breadth was defined as annotated unique rearrangements over total unique productive rearrangements. TCR breadth was compared between groups using two-sided Wilcoxon rank-sum tests. TCRdb limited this immuneACCESS table to in-frame rearrangements with V and J called. A share of clones is missing; checked studies link under half to unresolved V genes, and the rest is unexplained. V and J calls plus clone size are reproduced from that table; the DNA served to infer D and trimming. The sample contains just over 350,000 clones, roughly 94% of them found a single time. The ten top clones hold 3.9% of the sample.

With regard to this clone: Its antigen is still unknown. No qualities accompany the bases; no much larger clone lies one base away.

The receptor was derived from a human donor who had recovered from COVID-19. Sequenced material: peripheral blood, taken after recovery from COVID-19. The chain is encoded by TRBV9 joined to TRBJ1-1; too little of a D gene remains to name it. The nucleotide sequence reads as follows: TGTGCCAGCAGCGTAGGACATTATTTGAACACTGAAGCTTTCTTT. Its translation is CASSVGHYLNTEAFF.